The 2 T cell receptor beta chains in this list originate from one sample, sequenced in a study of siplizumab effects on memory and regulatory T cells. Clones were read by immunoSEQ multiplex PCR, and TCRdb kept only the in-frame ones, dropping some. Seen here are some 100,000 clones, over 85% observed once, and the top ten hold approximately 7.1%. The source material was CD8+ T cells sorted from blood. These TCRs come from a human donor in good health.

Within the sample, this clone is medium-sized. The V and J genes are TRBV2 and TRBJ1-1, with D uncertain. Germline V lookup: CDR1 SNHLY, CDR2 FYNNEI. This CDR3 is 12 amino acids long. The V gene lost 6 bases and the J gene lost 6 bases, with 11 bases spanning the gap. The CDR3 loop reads CASRAGPSEAFF. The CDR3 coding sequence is TGTGCCAGCAGAGCCGGGCCGTCTGAAGCTTTCTTT.

Here the CDR3 DNA reads TGTGCCAGCAGCTTAGTCGATGGCTCTGGGGCCAACGTCCTGACTTTC. Protein product: CASSLVDGSGANVLTF. The rearrangement links TRBV13 to TRBJ2-6; no firm D call. Deletions cut 1 base from V and 0 bases from J, with 7 bases between. CDR3 length equals 16 residues. Germline CDR1 is PRHDT and CDR2 is FYEKMQ (reference sequence). Supplemented by reference TRBV13 and TRBJ2-6, the full variable domain reads AAGVIQSPRHLIKEKRETATLKCYPIPRHDTVYWYQQGPGQDPQFLISFYEKMQSDKGSIPDRFSAQQFSDYHSELNMSSLELGDSALYFCASSLVDGSGANVLTFGAGSRLTVL.